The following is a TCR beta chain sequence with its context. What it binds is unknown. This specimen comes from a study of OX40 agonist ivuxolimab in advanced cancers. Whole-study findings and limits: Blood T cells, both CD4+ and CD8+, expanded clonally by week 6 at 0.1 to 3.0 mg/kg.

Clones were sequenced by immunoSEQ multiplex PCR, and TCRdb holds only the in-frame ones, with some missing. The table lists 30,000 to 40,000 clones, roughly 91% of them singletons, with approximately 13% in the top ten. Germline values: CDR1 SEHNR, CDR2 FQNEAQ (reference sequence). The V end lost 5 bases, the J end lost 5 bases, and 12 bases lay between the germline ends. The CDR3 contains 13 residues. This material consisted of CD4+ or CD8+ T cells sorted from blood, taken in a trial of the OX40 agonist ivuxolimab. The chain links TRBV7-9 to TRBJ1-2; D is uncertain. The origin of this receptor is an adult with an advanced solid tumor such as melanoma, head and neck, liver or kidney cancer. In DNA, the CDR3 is TGTGCCAGCAGCCCCCTGGGCGGTTATGGCTACACCTTC. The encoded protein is CASSPLGGYGYTF. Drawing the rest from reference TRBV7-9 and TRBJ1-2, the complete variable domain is DTGVSQNPRHKITKRGQNVTFRCDPISEHNRLYWYRQTLGQGPEFLTYFQNEAQLEKSRLLSDRFSAERPKGSFSTLEIQRTEQGDSAMYLCASSPLGGYGYTFGSGTRLTVV.